What follows are 4 T cell receptor beta chains derived from one specimen sequenced in a study of PD-1 blockade in classical Hodgkin lymphoma. The time point is: cycle 4 day 1 (C4D1), after 6 weeks of nivolumab. With no exception, relapse followed autologous stem cell transplantation in all patients, and brentuximab vedotin exposure varied. The repertoire was sequenced with immunoSEQ multiplex PCR; TCRdb's copy has only in-frame clones and lacks some. The data hold about 33,000 clones, with less than 75% observed a single time. This sample comprised peripheral blood mononuclear cells (PBMCs), obtained before the fourth cycle of nivolumab. These receptors came from a human donor with classical Hodgkin lymphoma.

This clone was counted only a few times. This chain connects TRBV19 to TRBJ1-2; 9 positions agree with TRBD1. The CDR3 has 13 residues. After removal of 8 bases from V and 2 bases from J, the junction contained 3 bases not matched to a gene. The germline gives CDR1 LNHDA, CDR2 SQIVND (reference sequence). CDR3 protein: CASHRGRNYGYTF. DNA of the CDR3: TGTGCCAGTCACAGGGGGCGAAACTATGGCTACACCTTC.

The rearrangement uses TRBV7-2 and TRBJ2-3; D gene unclear. Germline values: CDR1 SGHTA, CDR2 FQGNSA. V lost 4 bases and J 2 bases, leaving 1 base between the germline ends. The CDR3 runs 11 residues. DNA for the CDR3: TGTGCCAGCAGCTACACAGATACGCAGTATTTT. The encoded protein is CASSYTDTQYF.

The DNA of the CDR3 is TGTGCCAGCTCACCGAGGGGACAGGGGCAAGAGACCCAGTACTTC. It encodes CASSPRGQGQETQYF. The chain joins TRBV18 to TRBJ2-5; 10 bases fit TRBD1. Germline V gives CDR1 KGHSH, CDR2 LQKENI. The CDR3 runs 15 residues. With 3 bases clipped from V and 2 bases from J, the junction kept 3 bases outside the gene matches.

The chain carries TRBV4-3 and TRBJ2-3; 7 bases fit TRBD2. Germline CDR1 and CDR2: LGHNA and YSLEER. The CDR3 loop spans 17 amino acids. Losses at the gene ends were 1 base for V and 1 base for J; bases not matched to a gene: 8. The CDR3 DNA follows: TGCGCCAGCAGCCAAGGCCCTAGCGGACCTCGCACAGATACGCAGTATTTT. Encoded protein: CASSQGPSGPRTDTQYF.